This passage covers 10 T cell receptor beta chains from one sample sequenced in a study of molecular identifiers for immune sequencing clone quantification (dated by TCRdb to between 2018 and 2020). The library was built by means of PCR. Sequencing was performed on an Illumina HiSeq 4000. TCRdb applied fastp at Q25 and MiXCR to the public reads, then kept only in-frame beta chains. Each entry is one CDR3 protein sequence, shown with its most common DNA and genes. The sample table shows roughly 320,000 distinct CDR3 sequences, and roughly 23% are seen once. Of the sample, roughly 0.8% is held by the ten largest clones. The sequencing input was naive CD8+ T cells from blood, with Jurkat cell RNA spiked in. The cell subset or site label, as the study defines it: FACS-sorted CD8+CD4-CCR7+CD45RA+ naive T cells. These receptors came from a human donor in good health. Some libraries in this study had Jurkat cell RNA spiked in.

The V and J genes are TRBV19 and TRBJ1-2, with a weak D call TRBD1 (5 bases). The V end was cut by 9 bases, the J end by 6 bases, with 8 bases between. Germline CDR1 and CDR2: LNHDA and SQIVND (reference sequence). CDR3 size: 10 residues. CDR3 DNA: TGTGCCAGCCAGGGAAATGGCTACACCTTC. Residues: CASQGNGYTF.

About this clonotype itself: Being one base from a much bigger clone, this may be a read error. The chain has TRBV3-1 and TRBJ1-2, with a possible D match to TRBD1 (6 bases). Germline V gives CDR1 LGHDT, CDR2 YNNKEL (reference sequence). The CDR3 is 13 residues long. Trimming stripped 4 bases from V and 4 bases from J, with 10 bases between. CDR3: CASSRGPSYGYTF. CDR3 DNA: TGTGCCAGCAGCCGGGGGCCGTCCTATGGCTACACCTTC.

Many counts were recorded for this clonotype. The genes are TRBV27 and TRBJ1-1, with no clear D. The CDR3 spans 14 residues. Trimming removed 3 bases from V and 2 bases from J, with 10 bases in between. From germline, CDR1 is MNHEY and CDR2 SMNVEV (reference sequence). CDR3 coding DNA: TGTGCCAGCAGTTTTGGAGGAATTAACACTGAAGCTTTCTTT. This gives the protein CASSFGGINTEAFF.

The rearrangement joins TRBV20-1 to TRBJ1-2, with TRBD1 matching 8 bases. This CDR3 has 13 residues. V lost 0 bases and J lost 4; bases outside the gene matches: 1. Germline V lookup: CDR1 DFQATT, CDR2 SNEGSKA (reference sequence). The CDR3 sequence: CSARDDRGYGYTF. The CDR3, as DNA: TGCAGTGCTAGAGACGACAGGGGCTATGGCTACACCTTC.

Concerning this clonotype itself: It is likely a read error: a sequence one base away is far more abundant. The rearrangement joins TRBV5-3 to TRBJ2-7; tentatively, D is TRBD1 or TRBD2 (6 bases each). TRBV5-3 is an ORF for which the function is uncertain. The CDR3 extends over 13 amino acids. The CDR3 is CSSSYGGPYEQYF. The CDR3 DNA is TGTTCCAGCAGCTATGGGGGGCCCTACGAGCAGTACTTC.

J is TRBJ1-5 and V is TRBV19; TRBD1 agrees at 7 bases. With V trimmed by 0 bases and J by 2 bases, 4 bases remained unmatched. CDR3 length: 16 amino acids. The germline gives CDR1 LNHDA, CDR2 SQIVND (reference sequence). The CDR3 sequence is CASSIDVGGGNQPQHF. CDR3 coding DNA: TGTGCCAGTAGTATAGATGTAGGGGGCGGCAATCAGCCCCAGCATTTT.

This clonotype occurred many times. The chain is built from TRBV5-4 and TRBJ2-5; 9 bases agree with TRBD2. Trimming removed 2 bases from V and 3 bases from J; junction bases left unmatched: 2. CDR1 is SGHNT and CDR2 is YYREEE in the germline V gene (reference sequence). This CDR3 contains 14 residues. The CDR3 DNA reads TGTGCCAGCAGCTTCTTAGCGGGAGAAGAGACCCAGTACTTC. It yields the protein CASSFLAGEETQYF.

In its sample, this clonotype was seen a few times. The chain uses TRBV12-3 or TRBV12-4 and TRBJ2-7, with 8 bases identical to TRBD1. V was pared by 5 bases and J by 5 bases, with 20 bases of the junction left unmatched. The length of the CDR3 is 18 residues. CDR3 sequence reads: CASSTAMTRTGPLHEQYF. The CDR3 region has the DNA TGTGCCAGCAGTACCGCCATGACTCGGACAGGGCCGCTCCACGAGCAGTACTTC.

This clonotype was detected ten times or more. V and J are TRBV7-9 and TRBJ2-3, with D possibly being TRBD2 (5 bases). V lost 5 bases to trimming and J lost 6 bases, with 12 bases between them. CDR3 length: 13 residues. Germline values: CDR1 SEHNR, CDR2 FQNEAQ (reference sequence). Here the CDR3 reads CASSPAGVDTQYF. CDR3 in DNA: TGTGCCAGCAGCCCGGCCGGGGTTGATACGCAGTATTTT. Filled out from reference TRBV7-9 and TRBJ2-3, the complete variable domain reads DTGVSQNPRHKITKRGQNVTFRCDPISEHNRLYWYRQTLGQGPEFLTYFQNEAQLEKSRLLSDRFSAERPKGSFSTLEIQRTEQGDSAMYLCASSPAGVDTQYFGPGTRLTVL.

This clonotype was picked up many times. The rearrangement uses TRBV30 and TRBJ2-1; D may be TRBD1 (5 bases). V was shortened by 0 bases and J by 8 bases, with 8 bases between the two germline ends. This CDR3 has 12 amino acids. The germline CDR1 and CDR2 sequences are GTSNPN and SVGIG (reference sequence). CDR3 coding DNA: TGTGCCTGGAGTGTTCAGGGTTATGAGCAGTTCTTC. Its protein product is CAWSVQGYEQFF. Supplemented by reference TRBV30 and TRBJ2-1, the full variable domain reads SQTIHQWPATLVQPVGSPLSLECTVEGTSNPNLYWYRQAAGRGLQLLFYSVGIGQISSEVPQNLSASRPQDRQFILSSKKLLLSDSGFYLCAWSVQGYEQFFGPGTRLTVL.